One sample yielded the 10 T cell receptor beta chains listed below, sequenced in a study of T cell responses to AZD1222 COVID-19 vaccine. Sequenced by immunoSEQ multiplex PCR; TCRdb stores in-frame clones only, minus some. The profile shows 150,000 to 200,000 clones, more than 80% of them singletons. This specimen consisted of peripheral blood, obtained on day 0 of AZD1222 vaccination. The receptors come from an adult in good health.

The gene calls are TRBV10-3 and TRBJ2-7; D may be TRBD1 (6 bases). V lost 11 bases, J lost 3 bases, and 11 bases lay in between. From germline, CDR1 is ENHRY and CDR2 SYGVKD. The CDR3 extends over 11 amino acids. Written as DNA, the CDR3 is TGTGCCCTGGGACACAACTACGAGCAGTACTTC. This translates into CALGHNYEQYF.

The J gene is TRBJ2-7, the V gene TRBV6-5, with D unclear. This CDR3 has 14 amino acids. The germline gives CDR1 MNHEY, CDR2 SVGAGI. V lost 8 bases and J 0 bases, leaving 14 bases between the germline ends. CDR3 sequence reads: CASLDTWSSYEQYF. CDR3 in DNA: TGTGCCAGCCTCGACACCTGGAGCTCCTACGAGCAGTACTTC.

In this sample, this clone turned up a few times. The genes are TRBV2 and TRBJ2-1, with 11 bases that match TRBD2. Trimming cost V 11 bases and J 9 bases; bases outside gene matches: 9. CDR3 size: 13 residues. Germline V lookup: CDR1 SNHLY, CDR2 FYNNEI. CDR3 loop: CAVHSGGATEQFF. The CDR3 DNA is TGTGCCGTTCATAGCGGGGGGGCTACTGAGCAGTTCTTC.

The rearrangement joins TRBV7-9 to TRBJ2-2, with 7 bases lining up with TRBD1. J lost 0 bases, V lost 4 bases, and 11 bases had no gene match. This CDR3 contains 18 residues. The germline CDR1 and CDR2 sequences are SEHNR and FQNEAQ (reference sequence). CDR3 in amino acids: CASSWGYGQAANTGELFF. The DNA for the CDR3 is TGTGCCAGCAGCTGGGGATATGGACAGGCCGCGAACACCGGGGAGCTGTTTTTT.

This chain links TRBV9 with TRBJ1-2; 7 bases line up with TRBD1. Germline V gene sequence: CDR1 SGDLS, CDR2 YYNGEE. This CDR3 has 16 residues. Losses at the gene ends were 0 bases for V and 2 bases for J; bases not matched to a gene: 7. The CDR3 coding sequence is TGTGCCAGCAGCGTAGTTGGGACAGTTCAGAACTATGGCTACACCTTC. Residues: CASSVVGTVQNYGYTF.

The CDR3 DNA reads as TGTGCCAGCAGCCCCAGGACACTCGGGAACACTGAAGCTTTCTTT. It encodes CASSPRTLGNTEAFF. The genes are TRBV3-1 (or the pseudogene TRBV3-2) and TRBJ1-1; the D gene is possibly TRBD1 (5 bases). There are 15 residues in the CDR3. Deletions cut 4 bases from V and 1 base from J, with 13 bases between. Germline CDR1 reads LGHDT; CDR2 reads YNNKEL (reference sequence).

CDR3 DNA sequence: TGTGCCAGCTCGCCTACTCTAGCATATGAGCAGTTCTTC. Protein product: CASSPTLAYEQFF. J is TRBJ2-1 and V is TRBV18; tentatively, D is TRBD2 (5 bases). This CDR3 region has 13 residues. CDR1 is KGHSH, CDR2 LQKENI, per germline. The ends were cut back, 6 bases at V and 8 bases at J, with 14 bases in the middle.

The chain carries TRBV27 and TRBJ1-6; D is uncertain. Between the trimmed V and J ends, which lost 5 bases and 0 bases, there was a span of 5 bases. From germline, CDR1 is MNHEY and CDR2 SMNVEV (reference sequence). The CDR3 is made up of 14 amino acids. In nucleotides, the CDR3 is TGTGCCAGCAGTCTCCGCTCCTATAATTCACCCCTCCACTTT. This sequence encodes CASSLRSYNSPLHF.

The V gene is TRBV4-1, the J gene TRBJ1-5, with TRBD1 matching over 8 bases. Germline V lookup: CDR1 MGHRA, CDR2 YSYEKL. Germline trimming cut 1 base from V and 7 bases from J; bases unmatched to any gene: 6. The CDR3 sequence is 15 residues long. As DNA, the CDR3 is TGCGCCAGCAGCCAAGTGGGGACAGGTGGACAGCCCCAGCATTTT. Protein sequence: CASSQVGTGGQPQHF.

With regard to this clone: Its ends do not fully match the called genes, so a read error is possible. This rearrangement joins TRBV29-1 to TRBJ1-2; no clear D gene. Germline assignment: CDR1 SQVTM and CDR2 ANQGSEA. The CDR3 is made up of 12 amino acids. The CDR3 loop reads CSVEGQMDGYTF. CDR3 in DNA: TGCAGCGTAGAAGGCCAGATGGATGGCTACACCTTC.